This passage covers 15 T cell receptor beta chains from one sample sequenced in a study of Graves' ophthalmopathy and Graves' hyperthyroidism. As the template, RNA transcripts were used to amplify TCR beta CDR3 regions. The first-round RT-PCR employed HTBI primers together with the Qiagen OneStep RT-PCR kit. A multiplex PCR was then performed as the second round. One entry per CDR3 protein, called by TCRdb with MiXCR from the multiplex PCR reads. The sample records a few hundred thousand distinct CDR3 sequences, approximately 15% being singletons. Sequenced: peripheral blood. These receptors were obtained from a woman under 30 with stable Graves' hyperthyroidism.

This clonotype was recorded at least ten times. One end of the junction does not line up with germline, which may come from a read error. CDR3 in DNA: TGTGCCAGCAGGCCAACAGGGTTGGCCAAAAACATTAAGTACTTC. Its protein product is CASRPTGLAKNIKYF. This chain links TRBV27 with TRBJ2-4, with D perhaps TRBD1 (6 bases). The V gene's germline CDR1 is MNHEY and CDR2 SMNVEV (reference sequence). The CDR3 runs 15 residues.

This clonotype was recorded at least ten times. The V gene is TRBV12-3 or TRBV12-4, the J gene TRBJ2-5, with TRBD1 as a possible D gene (6 bases). V was pared by 4 bases and J by 5 bases, with 20 bases between. The CDR3 consists of 16 residues. The CDR3 region has the DNA TGTGCCAGCAGTTCACCCCACAGGGATTTCAAGGAGACCCAGTACTTC. It is translated as CASSSPHRDFKETQYF.

This clonotype has ten or more counts. DNA for the CDR3: TGTGCCAGCAGCGCAGAGGGGGATAGCAATCAGCCCCAGCATTTT. Translating gives CASSAEGDSNQPQHF. This chain joins TRBV9 and TRBJ1-5; D possibly corresponds to TRBD1 (6 bases). Between the trimmed V and J ends, which lost 3 bases and 0 bases, there was a span of 10 bases. Germline lookup yields CDR1 SGDLS and CDR2 YYNGEE. This CDR3 has 15 amino acids. Full variable domain (outside the CDR3, taken from reference TRBV9 and TRBJ1-5): DSGVTQTPKHLITATGQRVTLRCSPRSGDLSVYWYQQSLDQGLQFLIQYYNGEERAKGNILERFSAQQFPDLHSELNLSSLELGDSALYFCASSAEGDSNQPQHFGDGTRLSIL.

The chain is built from TRBV6-5 and TRBJ2-7, with D possibly TRBD2 on 5 matching bases. Germline values: CDR1 MNHEY, CDR2 SVGAGI. CDR3 length equals 15 residues. V gave up 2 bases and J gave up 4 bases, with 15 bases separating them. The CDR3 DNA is TGTGCCAGCAGTTACGGTCTAGGCCGGGGTTACGAGCAGTACTTC. This encodes CASSYGLGRGYEQYF.

This clonotype was recorded many times. This chain links TRBV19 with TRBJ2-7; 7 nucleotides agree with TRBD1. V lost 0 bases to trimming and J lost 5 bases; unmatched junction nucleotides: 4. The CDR3 is 14 amino acids. CDR1 and CDR2 (germline): LNHDA, SQIVND (reference sequence). DNA of the CDR3: TGTGCCAGTAGTATAGATGGGACAGTCCACGAGCAGTACTTC. Translation gives CASSIDGTVHEQYF.

At least ten counts were recorded for this clonotype. The V call is TRBV5-8, the J call TRBJ2-6; D is undetermined. Germline CDR1 and CDR2: SGHTS and YDEGEE. The CDR3 contains 18 residues. Trimming took off 3 bases at V and 2 bases at J, with 18 bases between the two ends. The CDR3: CASSSPVGSGPGANVLTF. The CDR3 DNA follows: TGTGCCAGCAGCTCCCCGGTGGGTTCCGGCCCTGGGGCCAACGTCCTGACTTTC.

This clonotype was picked up many times. The rearrangement links TRBV27 to TRBJ2-7; no firm D call. V dropped 3 bases and J dropped 1 base, with 13 bases sitting between them. The CDR3 runs to 15 residues. CDR1 is MNHEY, CDR2 SMNVEV, per germline (reference sequence). CDR3 sequence: CASSLGRPRSYEQYF. The CDR3 region has the DNA TGTGCCAGCAGTTTGGGCAGGCCGAGATCCTACGAGCAGTACTTC.

As for this clonotype: This may be a read error, as it is one base from a much larger clone. The chain combines TRBV2 with TRBJ1-2; D is perhaps TRBD1 (5 bases). The CDR3 spans 15 residues. CDR1 and CDR2 (germline): SNHLY, FYNNEI. The CDR3 reads CASTRDGRSNYGCTF. DNA for the CDR3: TGTGCCAGCACAAGGGACGGAAGATCTAACTATGGCTGCACCTTC.

The V call is TRBV20-1, the J call TRBJ1-2; 11 positions agree with TRBD1. The CDR3 loop spans 12 amino acids. The V segment lost 6 bases and the J segment 7 bases; nucleotides outside the gene matches: 4. The germline CDR1 and CDR2 sequences are DFQATT and SNEGSKA (reference sequence). CDR3 coding DNA: TGCAGTGCCAGGACAGGGGGCCCTGGCTACACCTTC. Translating gives CSARTGGPGYTF.

There are many counts of this clonotype. The V and J genes are TRBV6-1 and TRBJ1-5; no definite D call. The ends were cut back, 0 bases at V and 8 bases at J, with 11 bases in the middle. Per the germline V gene, CDR1 is MNHNS and CDR2 is SASEGT. This CDR3 has 14 amino acids. The DNA for the CDR3 is TGTGCCAGCAGTGAAGCTGGGGAGGCTAAGCCCCAGCATTTT. Its protein product is CASSEAGEAKPQHF.

This clonotype was observed at least ten times. The chain uses TRBV27 and TRBJ1-2; 9 bases align to TRBD1. Germline CDR1 is MNHEY and CDR2 is SMNVEV (reference sequence). This CDR3 has 15 residues. The V segment lost 6 bases and the J segment 2 bases; nucleotides outside the gene matches: 7. CDR3 loop: CASRGTGGRNYGYTF. The CDR3 DNA reads as TGTGCCAGCAGGGGTACAGGGGGCAGGAACTATGGCTACACCTTC.

This clonotype was seen many times. The chain combines TRBV6-5 with TRBJ2-7, with 9 bases matching TRBD2. The V and J ends lost 3 bases and 8 bases, in that order; junction bases with no gene match: 8. The CDR3 sequence is 14 residues long. CDR1 and CDR2 from the germline V gene are MNHEY and SVGAGI. CDR3: CASSYERGASKQYF. The CDR3 coding sequence is TGTGCCAGCAGTTATGAGCGGGGGGCCTCTAAGCAGTACTTC.

This clonotype has ten or more counts. The V gene is TRBV11-2, the J gene TRBJ2-5; D is unclear. Trimming cost V 5 bases and J 0 bases, with 22 bases left between them. This CDR3 has 18 amino acids. Germline assignment: CDR1 SGHAT and CDR2 FQNNGV. The CDR3 loop reads CASSPRVLASSYQETQYF. CDR3 DNA: TGTGCCAGCAGCCCACGCGTTTTGGCCTCGTCGTACCAAGAGACCCAGTACTTC.

The sample holds many counts of this clonotype. This chain joins TRBV20-1 and TRBJ2-7; 8 bases are a match to TRBD2. Trimming at V came to 3 bases and at J to 7 bases, leaving 8 bases not matched to a gene. The CDR3 runs 13 residues. Looked up from germline, CDR1 is DFQATT and CDR2 is SNEGSKA (reference sequence). The CDR3 region has the DNA TGCAGTGCTAGGGCCGGGGGGGCACGGGAGCAGTACTTC. Its protein product is CSARAGGAREQYF.

This clonotype was picked up one time. The chain links TRBV6-1 to TRBJ1-1, with a possible D match to TRBD1 (6 bases). Trimming stripped 6 bases from V and 6 bases from J, with 14 bases between. CDR3 length: 13 residues. Germline CDR1 is MNHNS and CDR2 is SASEGT. CDR3 coding DNA: TGTGCCAGCAGAACCTGGGACACGGCTGAAGCTTTCTTT. Translated, it gives CASRTWDTAEAFF.